Reported below is one TCR beta chain. The V end lost 8 bases, the J end lost 4 bases, and 17 bases lay between the germline ends. The CDR3 runs to 14 residues. Per the germline V gene, CDR1 is MNHEY and CDR2 is SVGAGI. This specimen belongs to a study of blood T cell repertoires in COVID-19. For the study at large: The study drew acute and convalescent COVID-19 samples from the United States, Italy and Spain. PBMCs, B-cell-depleted T cells, or T cells provided the cDNA or gDNA that made up the material.

As originally analysed: Amplification with reference gene primers provided the estimates of nucleated cell counts. Produced via immunoSEQ multiplex PCR; TCRdb's table is partial and in-frame only. V, J and clone size derive from that table, while D and trimming were established from the DNA sequence. This sample yields approximately 260,000 clones, of which approximately 82% are seen a single time; over 4.5% belongs to the top ten. The chain joins TRBV6-5 to TRBJ2-5; weak D call: TRBD1 (6 bases). Sequencing was done on a sample of peripheral blood. This TCR was sampled from a man in his 60s who had recovered from COVID-19. The CDR3 loop reads CASGAGATLETQYF. As DNA, the CDR3 is TGTGCCAGCGGGGCAGGGGCGACTCTAGAGACCCAGTACTTC.